This T cell receptor beta chain was captured by sequencing in a study of CD8 T cells in Susac syndrome. This clonotype appeared once. Roughly 0.45 to 1 ug RNA was reverse transcribed with random hexamers. A single record per CDR3 protein comes from TCRdb applying MiXCR to the immunoSEQ multiplex PCR reads. This table holds 350,000 to 550,000 distinct CDR3 sequences, more than 80% found once. The V segment lost 4 bases and the J segment 2 bases; nucleotides outside the gene matches: 5. The germline gives CDR1 SGHRS, CDR2 YFSETQ. This CDR3 has 16 residues. The specimen was CD8+ T cells from PBMCs. This sequence was found in a human donor with multiple sclerosis. The chain links TRBV5-1 to TRBJ2-3; TRBD2 matches 12 bases. This chain's CDR3 is CASSIGLAGLTDTQYF. In nucleotides, the CDR3 is TGCGCCAGCAGCATCGGACTAGCGGGACTCACAGATACGCAGTATTTT.